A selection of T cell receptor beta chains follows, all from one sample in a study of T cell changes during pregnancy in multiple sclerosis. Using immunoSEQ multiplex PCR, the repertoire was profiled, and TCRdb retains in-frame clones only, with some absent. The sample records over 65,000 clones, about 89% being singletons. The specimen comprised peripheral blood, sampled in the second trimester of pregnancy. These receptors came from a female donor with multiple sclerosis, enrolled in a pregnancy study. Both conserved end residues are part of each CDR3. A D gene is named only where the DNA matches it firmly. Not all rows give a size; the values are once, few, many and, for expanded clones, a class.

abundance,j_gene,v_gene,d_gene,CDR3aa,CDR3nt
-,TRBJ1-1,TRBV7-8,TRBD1,CASSLGQGVAEAFF,TGTGCCAGCAGCTTAGGGCAGGGGGTCGCTGAAGCTTTCTTT
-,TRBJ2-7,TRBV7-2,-,CASSTTGSYEQYF,TGTGCCAGCAGCACAACAGGGTCCTACGAGCAGTACTTC
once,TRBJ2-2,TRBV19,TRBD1,CASSIDRGGGGTGELFF,TGTGCCAGTAGTATAGATCGAGGGGGCGGTGGGACCGGGGAGCTGTTTTTT
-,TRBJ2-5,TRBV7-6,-,CASSLRSVAGPYQETQYF,TGTGCCAGCAGCTTAAGGAGTGTGGCAGGGCCGTACCAAGAGACCCAGTACTTC
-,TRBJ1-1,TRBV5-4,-,CASIRTGMNTEAFF,TGTGCCAGCATCCGAACAGGGATGAACACTGAAGCTTTCTTT
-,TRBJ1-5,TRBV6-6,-,CASSREGSSNQPQHF,TGTGCCAGCAGTAGGGAGGGGTCAAGCAATCAGCCCCAGCATTTT
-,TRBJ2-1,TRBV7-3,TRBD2,CASSLRGGGYNEQFF,TGTGCCAGCAGCTTGCGAGGCGGGGGGTACAATGAGCAGTTCTTC
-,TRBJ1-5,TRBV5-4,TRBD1,CASSSRRQGDQPQHF,TGTGCCAGCAGCTCCCGACGACAGGGGGATCAGCCCCAGCATTTT
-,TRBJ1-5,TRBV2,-,CASSEARGGFHQPQHF,TGTGCCAGCAGTGAAGCGCGAGGAGGGTTTCATCAGCCCCAGCATTTT
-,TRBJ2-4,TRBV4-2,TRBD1,CASSREGQGLNIQYF,TGTGCCAGCAGCCGAGAGGGACAGGGATTAAACATTCAGTACTTC
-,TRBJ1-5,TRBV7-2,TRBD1,CASRIQGISNQPQHF,TGTGCCAGCAGGATACAGGGGATAAGCAATCAGCCCCAGCATTTT
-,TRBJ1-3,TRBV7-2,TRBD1,CASSPRTGRGNTIYF,TGTGCCAGCAGCCCGCGGACAGGGCGAGGAAACACCATATATTTT
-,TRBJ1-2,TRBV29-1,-,CSVVPPHTF,TGCAGCGTTGTTCCCCCTCACACCTTC
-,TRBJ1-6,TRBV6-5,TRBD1,CASLGTGKTPLHF,TGTGCCAGCCTGGGGACAGGGAAAACACCCCTCCACTTT
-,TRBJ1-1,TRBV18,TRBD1,CASSLGQGKVNTEAFF,TGTGCCAGCTCCCTCGGACAGGGAAAAGTGAACACTGAAGCTTTCTTT
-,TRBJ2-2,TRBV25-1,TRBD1,CASGPPVAGGLTGELFF,TGTGCCAGCGGGCCTCCCGTGGCAGGGGGTCTAACCGGGGAGCTGTTTTTT
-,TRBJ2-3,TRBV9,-,CASSADARLSTDTQYF,TGTGCCAGCAGCGCTGACGCCAGACTAAGCACAGATACGCAGTATTTT
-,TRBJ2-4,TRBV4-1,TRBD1,CASSQDDGTVAKNIQYF,TGCGCCAGCAGCCAAGATGACGGGACAGTAGCCAAAAACATTCAGTACTTC
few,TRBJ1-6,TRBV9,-,CASSAAWGVGSPLHF,TGTGCCAGCAGCGCAGCGTGGGGGGTGGGTTCACCCCTCCACTTT
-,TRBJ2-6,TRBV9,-,CASSSNQGSSGANVLTF,TGTGCCAGCAGCTCAAACCAGGGGAGTTCTGGGGCCAACGTCCTGACTTTC
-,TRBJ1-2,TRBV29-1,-,CSVGGRAQGYTF,TGCAGCGTCGGAGGGAGAGCCCAGGGCTACACCTTC
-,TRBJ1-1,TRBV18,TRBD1,CASSLKGTGALTEAFF,TGTGCCAGCTCCCTAAAGGGGACAGGGGCCCTCACTGAAGCTTTCTTT
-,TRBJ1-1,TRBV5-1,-,CASSLEGRGGNTEAFF,TGCGCCAGCAGCTTGGAGGGGCGGGGGGGGAACACTGAAGCTTTCTTT
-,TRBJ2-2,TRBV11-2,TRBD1,CASSFLSGQGNTGELFF,TGTGCCAGCAGCTTCCTTAGCGGACAGGGGAACACCGGGGAGCTGTTTTTT
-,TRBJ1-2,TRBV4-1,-,CASSQAGSYYGYTF,TGCGCCAGCAGCCAGGCAGGGTCTTATTATGGCTACACCTTC
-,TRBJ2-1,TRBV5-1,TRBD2,CASAGGSGGAVEQFF,TGCGCCAGTGCTGGGGGTAGCGGGGGGGCCGTTGAGCAGTTCTTC
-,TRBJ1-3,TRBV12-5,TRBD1,CASGFVTAGGVSGNTIYF,TGTGCTAGTGGTTTCGTCACAGCAGGGGGAGTCTCTGGAAACACCATATATTTT
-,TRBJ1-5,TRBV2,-,CASREDRRANQPQHF,TGTGCCAGCAGGGAAGACAGGAGGGCAAATCAGCCCCAGCATTTT
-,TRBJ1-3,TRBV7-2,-,CASSLLGANSGNTIYF,TGTGCCAGCAGCTTGTTGGGGGCAAACTCTGGAAACACCATATATTTT
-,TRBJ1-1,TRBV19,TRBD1,CASSSDRGYTEAFF,TGTGCCAGTAGTTCGGACAGGGGTTACACTGAAGCTTTCTTT
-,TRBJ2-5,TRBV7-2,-,CASSLAAGRETQYF,TGTGCCAGCAGCTTAGCGGCGGGGAGAGAGACCCAGTACTTC
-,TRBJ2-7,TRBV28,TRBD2,CASSSPSGPYEQYF,TGTGCCAGCAGTAGTCCTAGCGGCCCCTACGAGCAGTACTTC
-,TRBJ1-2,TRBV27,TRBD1,CASSFNQGVDYGYTF,TGTGCCAGCAGTTTTAACCAGGGGGTTGACTATGGCTACACCTTC
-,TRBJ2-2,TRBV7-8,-,CASKPSTGELFF,TGTGCCAGCAAGCCATCCACCGGGGAGCTGTTTTTT
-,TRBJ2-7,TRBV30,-,CAWKTGPSSYEQYF,TGTGCCTGGAAGACAGGTCCAAGCTCCTACGAGCAGTACTTC
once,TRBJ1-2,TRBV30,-,CAWSAREVGGYTF,TGTGCCTGGAGTGCGAGGGAAGTGGGAGGCTACACCTTC
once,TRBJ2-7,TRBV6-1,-,CASDIRSYEQYF,TGTGCCAGCGACATCCGCTCCTACGAGCAGTACTTC
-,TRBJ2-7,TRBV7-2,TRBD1,CASSPYRDRISYEQYF,TGTGCCAGCAGCCCCTACCGGGACAGGATCTCCTACGAGCAGTACTTC
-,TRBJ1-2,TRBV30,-,CAWRPIRGSSANYGYTF,TGTGCCTGGAGACCCATCAGGGGCAGCTCGGCCAACTATGGCTACACCTTC
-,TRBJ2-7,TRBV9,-,CASSVQGTGSSYEQYF,TGTGCCAGCAGCGTCCAAGGTACAGGGAGCTCCTACGAGCAGTACTTC
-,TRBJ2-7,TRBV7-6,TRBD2,CASSLDPGGAGGNEQYF,TGTGCCAGCAGCTTAGATCCGGGGGGGGCTGGCGGGAACGAGCAGTACTTC
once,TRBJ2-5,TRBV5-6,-,CASSFGRGAGTQYF,TGTGCCAGCAGCTTTGGCAGGGGGGCCGGGACCCAGTACTTC
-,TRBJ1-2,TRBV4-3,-,CASSQVYSMIDYGYTF,TGCGCCAGCAGCCAAGTCTACAGCATGATTGACTATGGCTACACCTTC
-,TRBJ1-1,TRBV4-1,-,CASSPLQAYTEAFF,TGCGCCAGCAGCCCCCTTCAGGCATACACTGAAGCTTTCTTT
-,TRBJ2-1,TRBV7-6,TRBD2,CASSLVAGGPNEQFF,TGTGCCAGCAGCTTAGTAGCGGGGGGCCCCAATGAGCAGTTCTTC
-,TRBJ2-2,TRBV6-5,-,CASRRDSGYTGELFF,TGTGCCAGCAGGCGGGACAGTGGGTACACCGGGGAGCTGTTTTTT
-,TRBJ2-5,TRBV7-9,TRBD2,CASSLGLAVQETQYF,TGTGCCAGCAGCTTGGGACTAGCGGTCCAAGAGACCCAGTACTTC
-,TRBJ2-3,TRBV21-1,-,CASSSPGQGLSSTDTQYF,TGTGCCAGCAGCAGCCCGGGACAGGGGCTTTCTAGCACAGATACGCAGTATTTT
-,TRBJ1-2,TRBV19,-,CASRVQGYGYTF,TGTGCCAGTAGAGTACAGGGATATGGCTACACCTTC
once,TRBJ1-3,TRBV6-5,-,CASSGGQIVNTIYF,TGTGCCAGCAGTGGAGGCCAGATCGTGAACACCATATATTTT
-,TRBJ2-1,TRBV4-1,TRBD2,CASSQPGTSQFF,TGCGCCAGCAGCCAACCCGGGACTAGCCAGTTCTTC
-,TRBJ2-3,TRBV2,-,CASSGQYTQYF,TGTGCCAGCAGCGGACAATATACGCAGTATTTT
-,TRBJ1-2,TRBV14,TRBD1,CASRRTGVNGYTF,TGTGCCAGCAGACGGACAGGGGTCAATGGCTACACCTTC